These 21 T cell receptor beta chains share one sample of origin, sequenced in a study of T cells in Graves' hyperthyroidism and ophthalmopathy. It was RNA transcripts that yielded the amplified TCR beta CDR3 regions. With the HTBI primer set, the TCR CDR3 went through a first round of RT-PCR. TCRdb re-called the multiplex PCR reads with MiXCR, one entry per CDR3 protein. The top ten hold 16% of the sample, which has 550,000 to 850,000 distinct CDR3 sequences, 18% seen once. Sample: blood. Receptors originate from a woman between 50 and 59 years old with Graves' hyperthyroidism that later progressed to Graves' ophthalmopathy.

With regard to this clonotype: A single base separates this from a much larger clone, so it may be a read error. The chain employs TRBV7-6 and TRBJ2-3, with 11 bases aligning to TRBD1. The CDR3 extends over 16 amino acids. Trimming at V came to 5 bases and at J to 6 bases, leaving 10 bases not matched to a gene. Germline V CDR1 and CDR2: SGHVS, FNYEAQ. The CDR3 DNA reads TGTGCCAGCAGCGTGACTGGACAGGGGGCGATGGATACGCAGTATTTT. It encodes CASSVTGQGAMDTQYF.

This clonotype was recorded at least ten times. V gene TRBV3-1 combines with J gene TRBJ1-6; possibly TRBD1 for D (5 bases). The CDR3 has 15 residues. Deletions cut 7 bases from V and 8 bases from J, with 18 bases between. Germline loops: CDR1 LGHDT, CDR2 YNNKEL (reference sequence). In DNA, the CDR3 is TGTGCCAGCACCCGAGAAGCAGGGTGGGATTCACCCCTCCACTTT. Encoded protein: CASTREAGWDSPLHF.

This clonotype was seen a handful of times. The chain employs TRBV6-5 and TRBJ1-6; unclear D gene. The ends were cut back, 0 bases at V and 7 bases at J, with 7 bases in the middle. Germline V gives CDR1 MNHEY, CDR2 SVGAGI. The CDR3 is made up of 14 amino acids. CDR3 protein: CASSYSIGNSPLHF. The CDR3 DNA follows: TGTGCCAGCAGTTACTCAATAGGGAATTCACCCCTCCACTTT.

This clonotype showed up just a few times. The chain employs TRBV2 and TRBJ2-7; 10 bases are shared with TRBD1. Unmatched junction bases numbered 9, after V lost 4 bases and J lost 3 bases. The CDR3 contains 16 residues. CDR1 is SNHLY and CDR2 is FYNNEI in the germline V gene. Written as DNA, the CDR3 is TGTGCCAGCAGTGTGAATAGGGACAGGGGAAACTACGAGCAGTACTTC. Protein: CASSVNRDRGNYEQYF.

This chain connects TRBV7-2 to TRBJ2-1, with 9 bases matching TRBD2. The germline gives CDR1 SGHTA, CDR2 FQGNSA. This CDR3 region has 18 residues. The trim removed 0 bases at V and 0 bases at J, leaving 6 bases unmatched. CDR3 sequence: CASSLAAGGASSYNEQFF. For the CDR3, the DNA is TGTGCCAGCAGCTTAGCAGCGGGGGGCGCGAGCTCCTACAATGAGCAGTTCTTC.

The chain couples TRBV6-1 to TRBJ2-1; D unclear. Germline assignment: CDR1 MNHNS and CDR2 SASEGT. The V and J ends lost 6 bases and 4 bases respectively, with 16 bases between them. The CDR3 consists of 15 residues. CDR3 sequence: CASSTLKTVYNEQFF. CDR3 DNA sequence: TGTGCCAGCAGCACGCTTAAGACGGTTTACAATGAGCAGTTCTTC.

The table lists this clonotype with a few counts. The rearrangement joins TRBV4-1 to TRBJ1-5, with D perhaps TRBD1 (5 bases). The V end lost 0 bases, the J end lost 5 bases, and 14 bases lay between the germline ends. The CDR3 has 16 residues. CDR1 is MGHRA, CDR2 YSYEKL, per germline. CDR3 sequence (DNA): TGCGCCAGCAGCCAAGATAGCGTGGAGGGGTATCAGCCCCAGCATTTT. Its translation: CASSQDSVEGYQPQHF.

About this clonotype: The CDR3 end shows no conserved phenylalanine or tryptophan, and so a read error is likely. V usage is TRBV3-1 and J usage is TRBJ1-1; D is ambiguous. There are 14 residues in the CDR3. V gave up 4 bases and J gave up 0 bases, with 9 bases separating them. Germline values: CDR1 LGHDT, CDR2 YNNKEL (reference sequence). CDR3 residues: CASSPRGLNTEAFL. DNA for the CDR3: TGTGCCAGCAGCCCCCGGGGTTTGAACACTGAAGCTTTCCTT.

The chain links TRBV4-1 to TRBJ1-6, with D possibly TRBD1 on 6 matching bases. The CDR3 extends over 18 amino acids. The V end lost 4 bases, the J end lost 6 bases, and 22 bases lay between the germline ends. Germline V lookup: CDR1 MGHRA, CDR2 YSYEKL. The CDR3 reads CASSPREDSERLNSPLHF. The DNA for the CDR3 is TGCGCCAGCAGCCCCCGGGAGGACAGCGAACGTCTTAATTCACCCCTCCACTTT.

This clonotype was seen ten or more times. The genes are TRBV30 and TRBJ1-1, with unresolved D. Germline CDR1 GTSNPN, CDR2 SVGIG (reference sequence). Trimming shortened V by 0 bases and J by 6 bases, and 14 bases separated the two germline ends. CDR3 length: 14 amino acids. CDR3 loop: CAWSVKGRLAEAFF. CDR3 bases: TGTGCCTGGAGTGTAAAGGGCCGTTTGGCTGAAGCTTTCTTT.

The V call is TRBV3-1, the J call TRBJ1-6; D is perhaps TRBD1 (5 bases). The CDR3 has 17 amino acids. With 0 bases removed from V and 0 bases from J, the gap between germline ends came to 9 bases. Germline CDR1 is LGHDT and CDR2 is YNNKEL (reference sequence). The CDR3 DNA reads TGTGCCAGCAGCCAAGAGGGACGGAGCTCCTATAATTCACCCCTCCACTTT. This gives the protein CASSQEGRSSYNSPLHF.

This clonotype was picked up a small number of times. The rearrangement uses TRBV6-1 and TRBJ1-1, with 8 positions matching TRBD1. Germline V gene sequence: CDR1 MNHNS, CDR2 SASEGT. V shed 5 bases and J 6 bases; nucleotides not matched to a gene: 11. The CDR3 length is 15 residues. The CDR3 nucleotides read TGTGCCAGCAGTCCTGAGAATGGACAGGGTCCTGAAGCTTTCTTT. Translating it yields CASSPENGQGPEAFF.

At least ten counts were recorded for this clonotype. The chain carries TRBV7-9 and TRBJ2-7; D call uncertain. The CDR3 is 12 residues long. V shed 6 bases and J shed 3 bases, with 9 bases lying between them. Germline V lookup: CDR1 SEHNR, CDR2 FQNEAQ (reference sequence). This chain's CDR3 is CASRGVNYEQYF. In DNA, the CDR3 is TGTGCCAGCAGGGGTGTAAACTACGAGCAGTACTTC.

This clonotype was seen a handful of times. The chain combines TRBV7-2 with TRBJ1-6; no definite D call. The ends were cut back, 5 bases at V and 0 bases at J, with 11 bases in the middle. There are 16 residues in the CDR3. In germline, CDR1 is SGHTA, CDR2 FQGNSA. The CDR3 spells CASSPAGSSYNSPLHF. The CDR3 nucleotides read TGTGCCAGCAGCCCTGCCGGGAGCTCCTATAATTCACCCCTCCACTTT.

The chain has TRBV19 and TRBJ2-5; possible D gene TRBD1, 8 bases. Trimming left V 4 bases short and J 4 bases short, with 16 bases between. Germline V gene sequence: CDR1 LNHDA, CDR2 SQIVND (reference sequence). The CDR3 spans 15 residues. This chain's CDR3 is CASSTQGGVGETQYF. As DNA, the CDR3 is TGTGCCAGTAGTACACAGGGGGGGGTCGGAGAGACCCAGTACTTC.

This clonotype has a count of ten or more. The chain uses TRBV24-1 and TRBJ1-1; D perhaps matches TRBD1 (6 bases). V was cut by 9 bases and J by 1 base, with 17 bases left in between. The germline gives CDR1 KGHDR, CDR2 SFDVKD. There are 15 residues in the CDR3. CDR3 region: CATRPGHPQNTEAFF. The CDR3 nucleotides are TGTGCCACCCGCCCGGGACACCCGCAGAACACTGAAGCTTTCTTT.

This clonotype came up many times. V gene TRBV20-1 combines with J gene TRBJ1-5, with D possibly being TRBD1 (5 bases). The germline CDR1 and CDR2 sequences are DFQATT and SNEGSKA (reference sequence). V dropped 6 bases and J dropped 5 bases, with 17 bases sitting between them. The CDR3 sequence is 14 residues long. For the CDR3, the DNA is TGCAGTGCGCGTGGCGGGGGAAACCATCAGCCCCAGCATTTT. Its translation is CSARGGGNHQPQHF.

In this sample, this clonotype turned up many times. J is TRBJ1-1 and V is TRBV11-3; TRBD1 aligns across 11 bases. The CDR3 is made up of 16 amino acids. Losses at the gene ends were 5 bases for V and 4 bases for J; bases not matched to a gene: 9. Germline V gene sequence: CDR1 SGHNT, CDR2 YENEEA. The CDR3 DNA follows: TGTGCCAGCAGCAACGGACAGGGGGCGCGGGGCACTGAAGCTTTCTTT. This translates into CASSNGQGARGTEAFF.

About this clonotype: The junction and the germline gene differ at one end; a read error may be behind it. The rearrangement uses TRBV6-1 and TRBJ2-1; D perhaps matches TRBD1 (6 bases). The CDR3 has 13 amino acids. CDR1 is MNHNS, CDR2 SASEGT, per germline. The CDR3 reads CAISEGRGDEQFF. The CDR3 DNA sequence: TGTGCCATCAGTGAGGGCAGGGGCGATGAGCAGTTCTTC.

This chain joins TRBV27 and TRBJ2-2, with a weak D call TRBD2 (6 bases). Germline CDR1 MNHEY, CDR2 SMNVEV (reference sequence). This CDR3 is 19 amino acids long. The V end lost 6 bases, the J end lost 0 bases, and 23 bases lay between the germline ends. The CDR3 bases are TGTGCCAGCAGCCAAGATAGGCGCTGGGGGGTCGCGAACACCGGGGAGCTGTTTTTT. It yields the protein CASSQDRRWGVANTGELFF.

This clonotype was found many times. V gene TRBV7-9 combines with J gene TRBJ1-5, with D unresolved. Trimming removed 1 base from V and 8 bases from J, with 15 bases in between. CDR3 length: 15 amino acids. Germline V gives CDR1 SEHNR, CDR2 FQNEAQ (reference sequence). CDR3 in DNA: TGTGCCAGCAGCTTAGACGGCAGTTCAGGTGAGCCCCAGCATTTT. This translates into CASSLDGSSGEPQHF. The full variable domain, completed using reference TRBV7-9 and TRBJ1-5, is DTGVSQNPRHKITKRGQNVTFRCDPISEHNRLYWYRQTLGQGPEFLTYFQNEAQLEKSRLLSDRFSAERPKGSFSTLEIQRTEQGDSAMYLCASSLDGSSGEPQHFGDGTRLSIL.